This T cell receptor beta chain is drawn from a study of somatic mutations in cytotoxic T cells in rheumatoid arthritis. This CDR3 comprises 14 residues. Trimming removed 2 bases at V and 10 bases at J, with 15 bases between. Germline V gives CDR1 MGHRA, CDR2 YSYEKL. Clones were read by immunoSEQ multiplex PCR, and TCRdb kept only the in-frame ones, dropping some. Among tens of thousands of clones listed, about 86% were seen once. Sequenced: CD8+ T cells sorted from blood. The V call is TRBV4-1, the J call TRBJ2-1, with D maybe TRBD1 (5 bases). This TCR came from a woman between 45 and 65 years old in good health. The CDR3 loop reads CASSQIIGQGEQFF. As DNA, the CDR3 is TGCGCCAGCAGCCAAATTATTGGGCAGGGCGAGCAGTTCTTC.